What follows are 24 T cell receptor beta chains derived from one specimen sequenced in a study of blood T cells in healthy people across ages. Together with a sample-barcoded 5' primer, a J-beta primer mix was included in a second PCR lasting roughly 7 to 11 cycles. TCRdb reprocessed the 5' RACE reads with MiXCR, giving one entry per CDR3 protein. The sample contains 800,000 to 950,000 distinct CDR3 sequences, under 50% of which appear only once. The source material was blood. These receptors came from a man aged 25-45 years in good health.

J is TRBJ2-2 and V is TRBV3-1; no clear D gene. Germline V gives CDR1 LGHDT, CDR2 YNNKEL (reference sequence). The V end lost 0 bases, the J end lost 6 bases, and 11 bases lay between the germline ends. This CDR3 region has 15 residues. The CDR3: CASSQDPGDPGELFF. In DNA form, the CDR3 reads TGTGCCAGCAGCCAAGATCCCGGAGATCCCGGGGAGCTGTTTTTT.

Only a few counts were recorded for this clonotype. This sequence joins TRBV7-9 and TRBJ1-6; D might be TRBD1 (5 bases). This CDR3 is 14 amino acids long. Germline V gives CDR1 SEHNR, CDR2 FQNEAQ (reference sequence). The ends were cut back, 3 bases at V and 4 bases at J, with 7 bases in the middle. CDR3 residues: CASSFDSYNSPLHF. CDR3 DNA: TGTGCCAGCAGCTTTGACAGTTATAATTCACCCCTCCACTTT.

This clonotype has just one count. CDR3 loop: CASAFTSSYNSPLHF. The CDR3 coding sequence is TGTGCCAGCGCGTTTACCAGCTCCTATAATTCACCCCTCCACTTT. This sequence joins TRBV7-2 and TRBJ1-6; D gene uncertain. This CDR3 is built from 15 residues. Germline-derived CDR1 and CDR2 are SGHTA and FQGNSA. V lost 8 bases to trimming and J lost 0 bases, with 11 bases between them. The full variable domain, its missing parts supplied by reference TRBV7-2 and TRBJ1-6, is GAGVSQSPSNKVTEKGKDVELRCDPISGHTALYWYRQSLGQGLEFLIYFQGNSAPDKSGLPSDRFSAERTGGSVSTLTIQRTQQEDSAVYLCASAFTSSYNSPLHFGNGTRLTVT.

V gene TRBV5-1 combines with J gene TRBJ2-5; 8 bases are a match to TRBD1. The CDR3 is made up of 15 amino acids. Germline trimming cut 4 bases from V and 11 bases from J; bases unmatched to any gene: 16. Per the germline V gene, CDR1 is SGHRS and CDR2 is YFSETQ. The CDR3, as DNA: TGCGCCAGCAGCCCCCCGGGACAGGTTTACAATGAGCAGTACTTC. Its translation is CASSPPGQVYNEQYF.

The rearrangement joins TRBV29-1 to TRBJ2-2; the match to TRBD2 covers 9 bases. The CDR3 consists of 16 residues. J lost 1 base, V lost 4 bases, and 7 bases had no gene match. Germline V gene lookup returns CDR1 SQVTM and CDR2 ANQGSEA. Here the CDR3 DNA reads TGCAGCGTTGCTAGCGGGGCCACGGTGAACACCGGGGAGCTGTTTTTT. This encodes CSVASGATVNTGELFF.

The chain recombines TRBV27 with TRBJ1-4; D not certain. Germline loops: CDR1 MNHEY, CDR2 SMNVEV (reference sequence). V lost 6 bases to trimming and J lost 8 bases, with 16 bases between them. This CDR3 is 14 amino acids long. The CDR3 DNA reads TGTGCCAGCAGCCAAAGCGGGAAGAGAGAAAAACTGTTTTTT. It translates to CASSQSGKREKLFF.

This clonotype was detected only a few times. The chain uses TRBV12-3 or TRBV12-4 and TRBJ2-5; D might be TRBD1 (6 bases). Trimming stripped 5 bases from V and 0 bases from J, with 10 bases between. This CDR3 region has 14 residues. This CDR3 is CASSADRYQETQYF. The CDR3 nucleotides read TGTGCCAGCAGTGCTGACAGGTACCAAGAGACCCAGTACTTC.

This chain connects TRBV4-3 to TRBJ2-4, with a weak D call TRBD2 (6 bases). Between the trimmed V and J ends, which lost 0 bases and 13 bases, there was a span of 13 bases. The CDR3 is 13 residues long. The germline V gene encodes CDR1 LGHNA and CDR2 YSLEER. Here the CDR3 reads CASSQDRAGRQYF. The CDR3 nucleotides read TGCGCCAGCAGCCAAGACAGGGCTGGGAGGCAGTACTTC.

The V call is TRBV28, the J call TRBJ1-6; TRBD1 matches at 11 bases. This CDR3 has 19 residues. The trim removed 4 bases at V and 10 bases at J, leaving 18 bases unmatched. Germline V gene sequence: CDR1 MDHEN, CDR2 SYDVKM. CDR3 amino acids: CASSSEDRGLTVVRSPLHF. The CDR3 DNA sequence: TGTGCCAGCAGTTCTGAGGACAGGGGGCTCACGGTAGTTCGGTCACCCCTCCACTTT.

This chain links TRBV29-1 with TRBJ2-7; TRBD1 matches 10 bases. Per germline, CDR1 SQVTM and CDR2 ANQGSEA. Germline trimming cut 1 base from V and 5 bases from J; bases unmatched to any gene: 11. CDR3 length: 16 amino acids. The chain's CDR3 is CSVEGTGGRNVHEQYF. DNA of the CDR3: TGCAGCGTTGAAGGGACAGGGGGGCGAAACGTGCACGAGCAGTACTTC.

The CDR3 spells CSVDSGLGSYEQYF. CDR3 in DNA: TGCAGCGTTGATTCCGGGCTGGGCTCCTACGAGCAGTACTTC. The rearrangement joins TRBV29-1 to TRBJ2-7; D remains ambiguous. V lost 3 bases to trimming and J lost 0 bases, with 12 bases between them. Per germline, CDR1 SQVTM and CDR2 ANQGSEA. The CDR3 runs to 14 residues.

The chain has TRBV20-1 and TRBJ1-1, with D perhaps matching TRBD1 (6 bases). The germline gives CDR1 DFQATT, CDR2 SNEGSKA (reference sequence). V was pared by 4 bases and J by 0 bases, with 21 bases between. CDR3 length: 17 residues. The CDR3 DNA is TGCAGTGCTAATTCCCGGGGGCCGATGGGTATGAACACTGAAGCTTTCTTT. Its protein product is CSANSRGPMGMNTEAFF.

This clonotype was seen a few times. The J gene is TRBJ2-5, the V gene TRBV10-3, with a weak D call TRBD1 (6 bases). Germline V gene lookup returns CDR1 ENHRY and CDR2 SYGVKD. This CDR3 region has 14 residues. V was trimmed by 3 bases and J by 2 bases, leaving 10 bases between them. The CDR3 loop is CAISDGQPQETQYF. Here the CDR3 DNA reads TGTGCCATCAGTGACGGACAGCCACAAGAGACCCAGTACTTC.

This rearrangement joins TRBV7-9 to TRBJ1-2; TRBD1 aligns across 12 bases. V lost 5 bases and J lost 8; bases outside the gene matches: 9. The CDR3 spans 15 residues. Per germline, CDR1 SEHNR and CDR2 FQNEAQ (reference sequence). The CDR3 reads CASSPPGQGAGGYTF. DNA for the CDR3: TGTGCCAGCAGCCCCCCGGGACAGGGGGCGGGCGGCTACACCTTC.

The chain joins TRBV20-1 to TRBJ2-3; no reliable D call. This CDR3 is 13 amino acids long. Trimming took 3 bases from V and 1 from J, leaving 8 bases between them. The V gene's germline CDR1 is DFQATT and CDR2 SNEGSKA (reference sequence). This CDR3 reads CSASPVGTDTQYF. In DNA form, the CDR3 reads TGCAGTGCTAGTCCGGTAGGCACAGATACGCAGTATTTT.

The table lists this clonotype with a few counts. The rearrangement uses TRBV10-3 and TRBJ2-3; tentatively, D is TRBD1 (5 bases). Germline CDR1 is ENHRY and CDR2 is SYGVKD. CDR3 size: 16 residues. V dropped 7 bases and J dropped 6 bases, with 23 bases sitting between them. The CDR3: CAIKGPGPGSVDTQYF. CDR3 coding DNA: TGTGCCATCAAGGGCCCAGGGCCAGGGTCTGTGGATACGCAGTATTTT.

Ten or more counts support this clonotype. The chain uses TRBV20-1 and TRBJ1-2; D remains unclear. Germline CDR1 is DFQATT and CDR2 is SNEGSKA (reference sequence). The CDR3 totals 13 residues. CDR3 DNA: TGCAGCCCGCGAGCCAGTCAGAGTTATGGCTACACCTTC. Translated: CSPRASQSYGYTF.

This clonotype was seen more than once but under ten times. The gene calls are TRBV12-3 or TRBV12-4 and TRBJ1-1, with 7 bases lining up with TRBD1. V lost 5 bases, J lost 1 base, and 4 bases stayed unmatched. The CDR3 covers 14 residues. The CDR3: CASSIQGGNTEAFF. In DNA, the CDR3 is TGTGCCAGCAGTATCCAGGGGGGGAACACTGAAGCTTTCTTT.

The chain carries TRBV12-3 or TRBV12-4 and TRBJ2-3, with D uncertain. This CDR3 has 13 amino acids. The V gene lost 7 bases and the J gene lost 11 bases, with 19 bases spanning the gap. DNA of the CDR3: TGTGCCAGCAACCGACTGGGCACAGATGTGCAGTATTTT. It is translated as CASNRLGTDVQYF.

There are a few counts of this clonotype. The rearrangement uses TRBV20-1 and TRBJ2-5; 8 bases fit TRBD2. V shed 5 bases and J 3 bases; nucleotides not matched to a gene: 5. Germline V gene data show CDR1 as DFQATT and CDR2 as SNEGSKA (reference sequence). The CDR3 sequence is 13 residues long. The CDR3 nucleotides read TGCAGTGCTCTCGGGGGGGCCAAAGAGACCCAGTACTTC. It codes for CSALGGAKETQYF.

The chain uses TRBV21-1 and TRBJ1-2; the table names TRBD1, a call not compared with the DNA. TRBV21-1 is recorded as a pseudogene. This CDR3 spans 15 amino acids. CDR3 nucleotides: TGTGCCAGCAGCAAAGCAGAGACAGGGGTTCAGGGCTACACCTTC. It translates to CASSKAETGVQGYTF.

The chain has TRBV6-1 and TRBJ1-5, with 10 bases identical to TRBD1. The CDR3 runs to 17 residues. Germline CDR1 MNHNS, CDR2 SASEGT. J was trimmed by 6 bases and V by 4 bases; bases with no gene match: 12. In nucleotides, the CDR3 is TGTGCCAGCAGTGCCGCTCCCGGACAGGGGGTGGGTCAGCCCCAGCATTTT. Translated: CASSAAPGQGVGQPQHF.

The rearrangement uses TRBV29-1 and TRBJ2-1; D might be TRBD2 (6 bases). Trimming cost V 8 bases and J 3 bases, with 11 bases left between them. The CDR3 has 12 residues. Germline CDR1 reads SQVTM; CDR2 reads ANQGSEA. The CDR3 region has the DNA TGCAGCACCACGCGGGGCTACAATGAGCAGTTCTTC. Translating it yields CSTTRGYNEQFF.

The chain couples TRBV27 to TRBJ1-2, with 7 bases that match TRBD1. Looked up from germline, CDR1 is MNHEY and CDR2 is SMNVEV (reference sequence). V was pared by 6 bases and J by 0 bases, with 4 bases of the junction left unmatched. This CDR3 has 14 amino acids. CDR3 residues: CASRAQGANYGYTF. CDR3 bases: TGTGCCAGCAGGGCTCAGGGGGCTAACTATGGCTACACCTTC.